The rows below give T cell receptor beta chains drawn from one sample of a study of cytomegalovirus exposure and HLA in healthy donors. Libraries were prepared by immunoSEQ multiplex PCR; TCRdb keeps only in-frame clonotypes and omits some of them. This table has 200,000 to 300,000 clones, 84% appearing once. Input material: PBMCs. The receptor set was obtained from a woman in her 40s in good health and CMV-seropositive. Each CDR3 is given without its conserved first and last residue.

ASSLPTGGHTEAF TRBJ1-1 TRBV28
ATSKRGYQPSSDTQY TRBJ2-3 TRBV15
ASSQPGSPFDGYT TRBJ1-2 TRBV4-3
ASSPTTGRDNSPLH TRBJ1-6 TRBV18
ASSTGLAGLQETQY TRBJ2-5 TRBV5-1
ASSIRQVGTGELF TRBJ2-2 TRBV18
ASSQEPGGGLATYNEQF TRBJ2-1 TRBV4-2
ASSSGSGGRADTQY TRBJ2-3 TRBV5-8
ASSLRRTAQETQY TRBJ2-5 TRBV5-6
ASSSSLDQPQH TRBJ1-5 TRBV6-5
ASSSGRGGTDTQY TRBJ2-3 TRBV7-3
ASSYGLDTYNEQF TRBJ2-1 TRBV9
ASSEVRLLNTEAF TRBJ1-1 TRBV2
ASSLVAGALTDTQY TRBJ2-3 TRBV7-9
ASSHRWRGTEAF TRBJ1-1 TRBV28
ASSFRQGGGGYT TRBJ1-2 TRBV6-6
ASSYAGQGEKLF TRBJ1-4 TRBV6-5
ASSHYEQY . TRBV11-2
ASSFYTGGPGELF TRBJ2-2 TRBV7-9
ASSQTSLGAGELF TRBJ2-2 TRBV27
ASRAPTSGPYNEQF TRBJ2-1 TRBV28
ASSSRGQPEGNEQY TRBJ2-7 TRBV25-1
ASSPVGGINGEKLF TRBJ1-4 TRBV11-2
ASSSEITGFRTQY TRBJ2-5 TRBV27